This TCR beta chain was identified in a study of memory CD4+ T cells and cytomegalovirus serostatus. Whole-study findings and limits: Each of approximately 61 CMV-associated TCRbeta sequences occurred in one to five individuals. The CMV-associated TCR signature appears largely within the CD4+ memory repertoire.

From germline, CDR1 is MNHEY and CDR2 SVGAGI. Trimming stripped 8 bases from V and 0 bases from J, with 16 bases between. This CDR3 is 15 amino acids long. The sort gate was single viable CD3+CD4+CD8-CD45RO+ cells for memory CD4+ T cells. Total CD4+ T cells were enriched by CD4 positive selection. The data were produced by immunoSEQ multiplex PCR, yet TCRdb's version contains in-frame clones alone and is incomplete. The table includes tens of thousands of clones, about three quarters detected once. This clone was detected only a few times. Antigen specificity is unknown. The clonotype originates from an adult in good health and CMV-seronegative. Sample: memory CD4+ T cells from blood. This chain uses TRBV6-5 with TRBJ1-1; D might be TRBD1 (5 bases). The CDR3 DNA sequence: TGTGCCAGCGGGGCAGCCTCCCAGATGAACACTGAAGCTTTCTTT. It translates to CASGAASQMNTEAFF.